These T cell receptor beta chains were read from a single sample in a study of shared clonotypes between healthy human individuals. Sequenced by immunoSEQ multiplex PCR; TCRdb stores in-frame clones only, minus some. The top ten hold under 0.45% of the sample, which has some 2.3 million clones, over 90% seen once. Sequencing input: naive CD4+ T cells from PBMCs. The receptors come from a man between 18 and 35 years old in good health. Some clones in this sample may be carry-over from other donors' samples. Both conserved end residues are part of each CDR3. D genes are given only for firm matches. Expanded clones get a size class; other rows say once, few or many, or leave the size out.

clone_size	v_call	j_call	d_call	cdr3_aa	cdr3_nt
-	TRBV10-1	TRBJ1-1	-	CASRGARQNTEAFF	TGCGCCAGCAGGGGGGCACGACAGAACACTGAAGCTTTCTTT
once	TRBV28	TRBJ1-1	TRBD1	CASRNRGGSTEAFF	TGTGCCAGCAGGAACAGGGGCGGGAGCACTGAAGCTTTCTTT
-	TRBV7-9	TRBJ1-2	TRBD1	CASSSPGQGASGYTF	TGTGCCAGCAGCTCCCCGGGACAGGGGGCGTCTGGCTACACCTTC
-	TRBV5-1	TRBJ2-1	-	CASSFSTTALGNEQFF	TGCGCCAGCAGCTTTAGCACAACCGCACTAGGTAATGAGCAGTTCTTC
-	TRBV19	TRBJ1-4	-	CASSISGSNEKLFF	TGTGCCAGTAGTATATCAGGGTCTAATGAAAAACTGTTTTTT
once	TRBV7-9	TRBJ1-5	TRBD1	CASSSTGGNQPQHF	TGTGCCAGCAGCTCGACAGGGGGGAATCAGCCCCAGCATTTT
-	TRBV5-1	TRBJ2-2	-	CASSLNTGELFF	TGCGCCAGCAGCTTAAACACCGGGGAGCTGTTTTTT
once	TRBV27	TRBJ2-2	-	CASSLSNQFTGELFF	TGTGCCAGCAGTTTATCGAATCAGTTTACCGGGGAGCTGTTTTTT
-	TRBV5-1	TRBJ1-1	TRBD1	CASSVDRTATEAFF	TGCGCCAGCAGCGTGGACAGGACCGCCACTGAAGCTTTCTTT
-	TRBV28	TRBJ2-7	TRBD1	CASSLSLGTGVIEQYF	TGTGCCAGCAGTTTATCCCTCGGGACAGGGGTGATCGAGCAGTACTTC
once	TRBV7-8	TRBJ1-5	-	CASSLATSNQPQHF	TGTGCCAGCAGCTTAGCAACGAGCAATCAGCCCCAGCATTTT
few	TRBV14	TRBJ1-1	-	CASSPRGGEAFF	TGTGCCAGCAGCCCCAGAGGTGGCGAAGCTTTCTTT
-	TRBV7-9	TRBJ2-1	-	CASSHQVGKSEQFF	TGTGCCAGCAGCCACCAGGTAGGGAAGAGTGAGCAGTTCTTC
-	TRBV5-6	TRBJ1-2	-	CASRGGTVNYGYTF	TGTGCCAGCAGGGGAGGGACGGTGAACTATGGCTACACCTTC
-	TRBV15	TRBJ1-2	-	CATSTGQSYGYTF	TGTGCCACCAGCACCGGACAGTCCTATGGCTACACCTTC
-	TRBV5-1	TRBJ1-1	-	CASSLEGSTEAFF	TGCGCCAGCAGCTTGGAGGGATCCACTGAAGCTTTCTTT
-	TRBV6-1	TRBJ2-3	TRBD1	CASRDRATDTQYF	TGTGCCAGCAGGGACAGGGCGACAGATACGCAGTATTTT
-	TRBV7-8	TRBJ2-5	TRBD1	CASSGTGGQETQYF	TGTGCCAGCAGCGGGACAGGGGGGCAAGAGACCCAGTACTTC
-	TRBV4-1	TRBJ1-5	TRBD1	CASSQDHGTGLEQPQHF	TGCGCCAGCAGCCAAGATCACGGGACAGGGCTCGAACAGCCCCAGCATTTT
-	TRBV7-9	TRBJ1-4	TRBD1	CASTNLDRRNEKLFF	TGTGCCAGCACCAATCTGGACAGGAGAAATGAAAAACTGTTTTTT
-	TRBV7-9	TRBJ1-1	-	CASSPRGSPEAFF	TGTGCCAGCAGTCCACGAGGTAGTCCTGAAGCTTTCTTT
-	TRBV5-1	TRBJ2-1	-	CASSLVVAGNEQFF	TGCGCCAGCAGCTTGGTGGTAGCAGGGAATGAGCAGTTCTTC
-	TRBV30	TRBJ1-1	-	CAWSVLGGGNTEAFF	TGTGCCTGGAGTGTGTTGGGAGGGGGAAACACTGAAGCTTTCTTT
few	TRBV30	TRBJ1-1	-	CAWSVGTVDTEAFF	TGTGCCTGGAGTGTAGGGACGGTGGACACTGAAGCTTTCTTT
-	TRBV29-1	TRBJ2-7	-	CSVELAQKGEYEQYF	TGCAGCGTAGAACTAGCACAAAAGGGGGAGTACGAGCAGTACTTC
once	TRBV19	TRBJ2-7	-	CASSRYTGSGYEQYF	TGTGCCAGTAGTAGATACACAGGGAGTGGATACGAGCAGTACTTC
-	TRBV30	TRBJ2-2	-	CAWRQQGNTGELFF	TGTGCCTGGAGACAACAGGGGAACACCGGGGAGCTGTTTTTT
-	TRBV9	TRBJ2-7	-	CASSVGQDYEQYF	TGTGCCAGCAGCGTAGGGCAGGACTACGAGCAGTACTTC
-	TRBV5-1	TRBJ2-2	TRBD2	CASSFQAGDTGELFF	TGCGCCAGCAGCTTTCAAGCGGGAGACACCGGGGAGCTGTTTTTT
-	TRBV28	TRBJ1-1	-	CASSSPGGDTEAFF	TGTGCCAGCAGTTCCCCTGGGGGGGACACTGAAGCTTTCTTT
once	TRBV7-3	TRBJ2-2	-	CASSSHPGATLAGELFF	TGTGCCAGCAGCTCCCATCCAGGGGCTACGCTCGCCGGGGAGCTGTTTTTT
-	TRBV5-1	TRBJ2-3	-	CASSLDGTSTDTQYF	TGCGCCAGCAGCTTGGATGGGACAAGCACAGATACGCAGTATTTT
once	TRBV5-4	TRBJ2-1	-	CASSSSTYSYNEQFF	TGTGCCAGCAGCTCAAGCACTTACTCCTACAATGAGCAGTTCTTC
-	TRBV9	TRBJ2-6	-	CASSETGINVGANVLTF	TGTGCCAGCAGCGAGACTGGAATAAACGTGGGGGCCAACGTCCTGACTTTC
-	TRBV27	TRBJ2-1	TRBD2	CASSFVTSPSYNEQFF	TGTGCCAGCAGTTTCGTGACTAGCCCTTCCTACAATGAGCAGTTCTTC
-	TRBV4-1	TRBJ2-7	-	CASSRSQTGYEQYF	TGCGCCAGCAGCCGGTCCCAAACAGGCTACGAGCAGTACTTC
-	TRBV5-8	TRBJ2-7	TRBD1	CASSSEQGYEQYF	TGTGCCAGCAGTTCTGAACAGGGGTACGAGCAGTACTTC
-	TRBV7-2	TRBJ2-7	-	CASSSGTAVGFEQYF	TGTGCCAGCAGCTCTGGGACGGCGGTAGGTTTCGAGCAGTACTTC
-	TRBV7-2	TRBJ2-7	TRBD2	CASSLAAGVGQYF	TGTGCCAGCAGCTTAGCAGCGGGAGTCGGGCAGTACTTC
-	TRBV28	TRBJ1-2	-	CASSLSLEQNYGYTF	TGTGCCAGCAGTTTATCCCTTGAGCAGAACTATGGCTACACCTTC
-	TRBV7-9	TRBJ1-6	-	CASSPSPSSPLHF	TGTGCCAGCAGCCCTAGTCCCAGTTCCCCCCTCCACTTT
-	TRBV7-9	TRBJ2-7	TRBD2	CASSPKARGDEQYF	TGTGCCAGCAGCCCCAAGGCCCGGGGGGACGAGCAGTACTTC
-	TRBV2	TRBJ2-1	-	CASNRAGPNNEQFF	TGTGCCAGCAACCGAGCGGGCCCTAACAATGAGCAGTTCTTC
once	TRBV5-6	TRBJ1-1	TRBD1	CASSLAGQGAHTEAFF	TGTGCCAGCAGCTTGGCGGGACAGGGGGCGCACACTGAAGCTTTCTTT
-	TRBV30	TRBJ1-3	-	CAWSSGSGNTIYF	TGTGCCTGGAGCTCGGGTTCTGGAAACACCATATATTTT
-	TRBV9	TRBJ2-2	-	CASSVGGTNTGELFF	TGTGCCAGCAGCGTTGGCGGGACCAACACCGGGGAGCTGTTTTTT
-	TRBV4-2	TRBJ2-7	TRBD2	CASSQEGLAPGNEQYF	TGTGCCAGCAGCCAGGAGGGACTAGCGCCCGGGAACGAGCAGTACTTC
-	TRBV5-4	TRBJ2-2	TRBD2	CASSTRTSGYTGELFF	TGTGCCAGCAGCACACGGACTAGCGGATACACCGGGGAGCTGTTTTTT
-	TRBV27	TRBJ2-2	-	CASSLGHWANTGELFF	TGTGCCAGCAGTTTGGGACACTGGGCGAACACCGGGGAGCTGTTTTTT
-	TRBV7-9	TRBJ2-2	TRBD1	CASGLLNRGLTGELFF	TGTGCCAGCGGACTTCTTAACAGGGGGCTTACCGGGGAGCTGTTTTTT
-	TRBV11-2	TRBJ1-3	-	CASSPGLTGNTIYF	TGTGCCAGCAGCCCCGGCCTAACTGGAAACACCATATATTTT